The 13 T cell receptor beta chains reported below all come from one sample, sequenced in a study. Via MiXCR, TCRdb re-called the 5' RACE reads, giving one row per CDR3 protein. The sample lists 55,000 to 75,000 distinct CDR3 sequences; just under 30% were seen once. What was sequenced was tumor-infiltrating naive CD4+ T cells sorted from the breast tumor. As for subset: naive CD4+ T cells, CD4+CD45RA+CD25-. The receptor source for this set is a female donor with breast cancer.

V is TRBV20-1 and J is TRBJ2-1, with 9 bases identical to TRBD1. Losses at the gene ends were 5 bases for V and 12 bases for J; bases not matched to a gene: 11. The germline CDR1 and CDR2 sequences are DFQATT and SNEGSKA (reference sequence). The CDR3 contains 13 residues. This chain's CDR3 is CSAQINTGGGQFF. CDR3 in DNA: TGCAGTGCTCAAATTAATACAGGGGGCGGGCAGTTCTTC.

The chain recombines TRBV12-3 or TRBV12-4 with TRBJ1-3; 8 nucleotides align to TRBD1. The CDR3 totals 16 residues. Unmatched junction bases numbered 10, after V lost 5 bases and J lost 4 bases. Here the CDR3 DNA reads TGTGCCAGCAGTCCCCGGACAGGGTGGATCGGAAACACCATATATTTT. Its translation is CASSPRTGWIGNTIYF.

This clonotype was detected only a few times. The V call is TRBV27, the J call TRBJ2-7; no definite D call. V was pared by 3 bases and J by 6 bases, with 9 bases between. The CDR3 totals 12 residues. Germline lookup yields CDR1 MNHEY and CDR2 SMNVEV (reference sequence). CDR3 protein: CASSFTSGEQYF. The CDR3 DNA sequence: TGTGCCAGCAGTTTTACGTCGGGCGAGCAGTACTTC.

In this sample, this clonotype turned up once. A much more abundant neighbour one base away suggests this may be a read error. J is TRBJ2-6 and V is TRBV6-6, with D unclear. This CDR3 has 14 amino acids. Trimming took 7 bases from V and 2 from J, leaving 9 bases between them. Germline values: CDR1 MNHNY, CDR2 SVGAGI (reference sequence). This chain's CDR3 is CASITSPGANVLTF. The CDR3 coding sequence is TGTGCCAGCATCACCTCCCCTGGGGCCAACGTCCTGACTTTC.

The gene calls are TRBV7-2 and TRBJ1-5, with D possibly being TRBD1 (6 bases). CDR1 SGHTA and CDR2 FQGNSA come from the germline V gene. This CDR3 contains 14 residues. V gave up 2 bases and J gave up 3 bases, with 8 bases separating them. The CDR3 loop reads CASSLNRVNQPQHF. The CDR3 DNA follows: TGTGCCAGCAGCTTAAACAGGGTCAATCAGCCCCAGCATTTT.

This clonotype was recorded many times. The chain has TRBV4-1 and TRBJ2-7; D may match TRBD1 or TRBD2 (5 bases each). Germline V gene lookup returns CDR1 MGHRA and CDR2 YSYEKL. The CDR3 totals 17 residues. Trimming left V 3 bases short and J 3 bases short, with 21 bases between. This CDR3 is CASSQGDPSNSFYEQYF. The CDR3 region has the DNA TGCGCCAGCAGCCAGGGGGACCCCAGCAATTCCTTCTACGAGCAGTACTTC.

This clonotype was observed a handful of times. The chain is built from TRBV18 and TRBJ1-2; TRBD1 aligns across 7 bases. In germline, CDR1 is KGHSH, CDR2 LQKENI. The CDR3 totals 15 residues. Unmatched junction bases numbered 9, after V lost 2 bases and J lost 6 bases. The CDR3 DNA sequence: TGTGCCAGCTCACCAGACGGACAGGTTCCCAATGGCTACACCTTC. Protein product: CASSPDGQVPNGYTF.

This clonotype was recorded at least ten times. The V gene is TRBV12-3 or TRBV12-4, the J gene TRBJ1-2; D gene ambiguous. Trimming removed 2 bases from V and 6 bases from J, with 10 bases in between. The CDR3 totals 13 residues. As DNA, the CDR3 is TGTGCCAGCAGTTTACGGGGAGGGAATGGCTACACCTTC. Its protein is CASSLRGGNGYTF.

This clonotype has more than one count but fewer than ten. The rearrangement links TRBV6-1 to TRBJ1-5; 7 bases fit TRBD1. Germline assignment: CDR1 MNHNS and CDR2 SASEGT. CDR3 size: 17 residues. V dropped 6 bases and J dropped 3; count of bases not matched to a gene: 14. The CDR3 DNA reads TGTGCCAGCAGACTACACGACAGGGCTAGGGACAATCAGCCCCAGCATTTT. Amino acids: CASRLHDRARDNQPQHF.

This clonotype was seen at least ten times. Here the CDR3 DNA reads TGTGCCAGCAGCTTTAACACAGATACGCAGTATTTT. Encoded protein: CASSFNTDTQYF. V gene TRBV5-5 combines with J gene TRBJ2-3; D is unresolved. V lost 2 bases, J lost 2 bases, and 3 bases lay in between. The CDR3 runs to 12 residues. Germline CDR1 SGHKS, CDR2 YYEKEE (reference sequence).

V is TRBV4-1 and J is TRBJ2-1; D gene uncertain. The CDR3 length is 14 residues. V lost 5 bases, J lost 5 bases, and 13 bases lay in between. Germline CDR1 and CDR2: MGHRA and YSYEKL. CDR3 loop: CASSVSPADNEQFF. CDR3 coding DNA: TGCGCCAGCAGCGTCTCCCCCGCGGACAATGAGCAGTTCTTC.

This chain connects TRBV7-2 to TRBJ1-1; D is uncertain. The CDR3 extends over 13 amino acids. Trimming took 5 bases from V and 0 from J, leaving 7 bases between them. Germline V CDR1 and CDR2: SGHTA, FQGNSA. The CDR3 spells CASSRDLNTEAFF. In DNA form, the CDR3 reads TGTGCCAGCAGCCGCGACCTGAACACTGAAGCTTTCTTT.

The CDR3 nucleotides are TGCAGTGCGATCCGGGAGCAAGAGACCCAGTACTTC. Its translation is CSAIREQETQYF. The chain employs TRBV20-1 and TRBJ2-5; a weak D match, TRBD2 (6 bases). Germline values: CDR1 DFQATT, CDR2 SNEGSKA (reference sequence). This CDR3 comprises 12 residues. V was shortened by 6 bases and J by 2 bases, with 10 bases between the two germline ends.